This T cell receptor (beta chain) was captured by sequencing in a study of T cells in tumors after PD-1 blockade. The wider study: During anti-PD-1 treatment, some patients continued daily vismodegib 150 mg. Blood samples averaged roughly 110,000 templates (range 24,679-257,772) and approximately 35,000 unique clonotypes.

Some clones are missing from TCRdb's copy, which holds only in-frame ones; the method was immunoSEQ multiplex PCR. The profile shows approximately 63,000 clones, approximately 74% of them singletons. Tumor or blood genomic DNA was sequenced, with inputs of about 616 ng to 6,500 ng. Study-wide results and limits: Peripheral recruitment is suggested, as some novel exhausted tumor clones were in pre-treatment blood.

Remarks on this clone: Its antigen is not identified.

The TCR comes from a human donor with basal cell carcinoma. This material consisted of PBMCs, taken after anti-PD-1 treatment.

DNA of the CDR3: TGTGCCAGCAGTTTACAGAAAAACTACGAGCAGTACTTC. It yields the protein CASSLQKNYEQYF. This chain connects TRBV6-5 to TRBJ2-7; D unresolved. This CDR3 is 13 amino acids long. V dropped 4 bases and J dropped 3 bases, with 10 bases sitting between them. The germline V gene has CDR1 MNHEY and CDR2 SVGAGI.